This entry is about one TCR beta chain. Its specific antigen is unknown. No much larger clonotype is one base removed from it; base qualities were not supplied. Only healthy Caucasian donors were included. These data belong to a study of identical twins (dated by TCRdb to 2016 to 2018). Concerning the study at large: The study deep-sequenced TCR alpha and beta repertoires from monozygotic twins, unrelated adults of various ages and cord blood to test whether fetal clonotypes persist. Replicate twin experiments were performed at different times using different library preparation protocols to rule out contamination.

The paper as a whole reports these results and caveats: Because the same donors could not be followed over many years, the conclusions relied on cross-sectional statistical analysis. A weaker excess of twin sharing was found in beta out-of-frame sequences because the signal-to-noise ratio was lowered by fewer shared sequences. In monozygotic twins, out-of-frame TCR alpha sharing was systematically underestimated by recombination models, although the models agreed with sharing between unrelated individuals. Out-of-frame TCR alpha sequences shared between twins showed an excess of low generation-probability sequences compared with coincidental sharing between unrelated individuals. Fewer insertions were carried by abundant cord blood beta clonotypes, a similar but weaker trend appeared in young adult naive repertoires, and no such trend appeared in memory repertoires. Invariant T cells such as MAIT and iNKT could partly confound zero-insertion analyses, though diverse VJ usage argued against this for most clonotypes.

The protocol used for the library was 5' RACE. The run used an Illumina HiSeq 2000. Template switching introduced a universal primer binding site; the final cDNA contained a unique molecular identifier, enabling accurate counting of TCR cDNA molecules. First-strand cDNA for TCR alpha and beta chains was synthesized from specific primers in the conserved constant-segment region. Each cDNA library was double barcoded, with a SMART-Mk sample barcode plus Illumina barcodes, to control for contamination. TruSeq adapter sequences and Illumina sample barcodes were added in two successive PCR steps. TCR alpha and beta cDNA libraries were sequenced on the Illumina HiSeq platform with custom primers. The study's processing was this. MiGEC was used to process raw reads and extract unique molecular identifiers, and MiXCR was used to find CDR3 positions. For each individual, recombination models were inferred using an EM algorithm with the repgenHMM and IGoR tools. The analysis of shared clonotypes was done with the tcR package in R, with sharing normalized by the product of cloneset sizes. To study raw recombination without the effects of thymic and clonal selection, out-of-frame nonproductive sequences were analyzed. Starting from the raw public reads, TCRdb applied fastp trimming at Q25, assembled clones with MiXCR and retained in-frame beta chains. Rows with a matching CDR3 protein are joined into one entry that keeps the most common DNA and genes. The V and J calls come from TCRdb's annotation, not from the publication. The sample has 1.5 million or so distinct CDR3 sequences on record, around 29% of them singletons. Clones ranked in the top ten supply approximately 0.25% of the sample.

The CDR3 has 12 amino acids, counting the end cysteine and phenylalanine. Of the read, only the CDR3 DNA is kept; its 36 bases are in frame from base 1. Via the germline V gene (reference sequence), CDR1 is DFQATT and CDR2 SNEGSKA. V lost 3 bases and J lost 11 bases, and the count of bases not matched to a germline gene is 8. The sequencing sample was made of cord blood. The receptor was isolated from a newborn girl in good health. The receptor chain draws on TRBV20-1 and TRBJ2-5; TRBD2 fits 8 bases in the junction. The CDR3 reads as follows: CSARRVTGGQYF. The nucleotide sequence reads as follows: TGCAGTGCTAGGCGTGTCACGGGGGGGCAGTACTTC.